A selection of T cell receptor beta chains follows, all from one sample in a study of blood T cell repertoires in COVID-19. Produced via immunoSEQ multiplex PCR; TCRdb's table is partial and in-frame only. Among 70,000 to 100,000 clones, about 88% were seen once, and the ten largest hold just under 3%. Material for sequencing was peripheral blood. Receptor source: a woman of 80 years or more with acute or convalescent COVID-19. The CDR3 runs from the conserved cysteine through the conserved F or W. D genes are given only for firm matches. Size tells how often a clone was seen (once, few, many) or the class of an expanded clone, and some rows leave it out.

D gene	V gene	J gene	clone size	CDR3 protein	CDR3 DNA
TRBD2	TRBV7-9	TRBJ2-2	-	CASSLSGRGAGELFF	TGTGCCAGCAGCTTAAGCGGGAGAGGGGCCGGGGAGCTGTTTTTT
TRBD1	TRBV4-2	TRBJ1-5	-	CASSQKGQGFNQPQHF	TGTGCCAGCAGCCAAAAGGGACAGGGCTTCAATCAGCCCCAGCATTTT
TRBD1	TRBV27	TRBJ1-2	-	CASVGTGGRALKYGYTF	TGTGCCAGCGTAGGAACAGGGGGAAGAGCTTTGAAATATGGCTACACCTTC
TRBD1	TRBV5-1	TRBJ2-3	many	CASSSGTGMGNTQYF	TGCGCCAGCAGCTCCGGGACAGGGATGGGGAATACGCAGTATTTT
TRBD1	TRBV12-3/TRBV12-4	TRBJ1-4	-	CASSLTGEEKLFF	TGTGCCAGCAGCCTGACAGGGGAGGAAAAACTGTTTTTT
-	TRBV2	TRBJ1-1	-	CASTGEWTEAFF	TGTGCCAGCACGGGGGAATGGACTGAAGCTTTCTTT
-	TRBV5-1	TRBJ1-1	-	CASSLSVNTEAFF	TGCGCCAGCAGCTTATCCGTGAACACTGAAGCTTTCTTT
TRBD1	TRBV15	TRBJ1-3	-	CATSRGGTALENTIYF	TGTGCCACCAGCAGAGGAGGGACAGCTCTGGAAAACACCATATATTTT
-	TRBV9	TRBJ2-3	-	CASSVEGGVQGQIYF	TGTGCCAGCAGCGTAGAGGGTGGGGTGCAGGGCCAAATTTATTTT
TRBD1	TRBV5-4	TRBJ1-6	-	CASSLRGRNSPLHF	TGTGCCAGCAGCCTCAGGGGGCGTAATTCACCCCTCCACTTT
TRBD1	TRBV6-5	TRBJ1-1	-	CASSSTGVAFF	TGTGCCAGCAGTTCGACAGGGGTGGCTTTCTTT
TRBD1	TRBV10-3	TRBJ1-3	-	CAIRPGGAGGNTIYF	TGTGCCATCAGGCCAGGGGGCGCAGGGGGAAACACCATATATTTT
-	TRBV30	TRBJ1-2	-	CAWSVIGGANYGYTF	TGTGCCTGGAGTGTAATCGGGGGAGCTAACTATGGCTACACCTTC
-	TRBV4-1	TRBJ1-5	once	CASSQGPFRQPQHF	TGCGCCAGCAGCCAGGGGCCGTTTCGACAGCCCCAGCATTTT
-	TRBV14	TRBJ1-1	-	CASSLSRDDTEAFF	TGTGCCAGCAGCCTTTCCCGGGATGACACTGAAGCTTTCTTT
-	TRBV7-3	TRBJ2-7	once	CASSSGQGSEQYF	TGTGCCAGCAGCTCGGGACAAGGAAGCGAGCAGTACTTC
-	TRBV18	TRBJ1-1	-	CASSPMGSTEAFF	TGTGCCAGCTCACCAATGGGGAGTACTGAAGCTTTCTTT
-	TRBV11-2	TRBJ2-1	-	CASSSLTRGNYNEQFF	TGTGCCAGCAGCTCCCTCACACGGGGGAACTACAATGAGCAGTTCTTC
TRBD1	TRBV10-3	TRBJ1-1	-	CAITPDRDVFGTEAFF	TGTGCCATCACCCCAGACAGGGATGTTTTCGGCACTGAAGCTTTCTTT
TRBD2	TRBV27	TRBJ2-5	once	CASSFRKGTSGGAETQYF	TGTGCCAGCAGTTTCAGAAAAGGGACTAGCGGGGGGGCAGAGACCCAGTACTTC
-	TRBV30	TRBJ2-7	-	CAWSVPAAVRDEQYF	TGTGCCTGGAGTGTACCGGCAGCGGTCCGCGACGAGCAGTACTTC
TRBD2	TRBV6-2/TRBV6-3	TRBJ2-3	once	CASSYPGTSGPTDTQYF	TGTGCCAGCAGTTACCCCGGGACTAGCGGACCCACAGATACGCAGTATTTT
TRBD1	TRBV7-3	TRBJ1-2	-	CASSLVGADRTLSYGYTF	TGTGCCAGCAGCTTAGTGGGAGCGGACAGGACCCTAAGCTATGGCTACACCTTC
TRBD1	TRBV6-5	TRBJ2-2	-	CASKRTGATGELFF	TGTGCCAGCAAACGGACAGGGGCCACCGGGGAGCTGTTTTTT
-	TRBV7-6	TRBJ2-5	-	CASSSFLQGQETQYF	TGTGCCAGCAGCTCTTTTTTACAGGGTCAAGAGACCCAGTACTTC
-	TRBV6-2/TRBV6-3	TRBJ1-1	once	CASSYPASRVTEAFF	TGTGCCAGCAGTTACCCCGCTTCAAGAGTCACTGAAGCTTTCTTT
TRBD2	TRBV2	TRBJ2-7	few	CASSAQAGVGEQYF	TGTGCCAGCAGTGCCCAAGCGGGAGTCGGCGAGCAGTACTTC
-	TRBV7-9	TRBJ2-7	-	CASSRLTKEGEQYF	TGTGCCAGCAGCCGACTAACCAAAGAGGGCGAGCAGTACTTC
-	TRBV18	TRBJ1-2	-	CASSPQGLYGYTF	TGTGCCAGCTCACCTCAGGGGCTCTATGGCTACACCTTC
-	TRBV6-2/TRBV6-3	TRBJ2-1	-	CASSYSTISYNEQFF	TGTGCCAGCAGTTACTCGACTATCTCCTACAATGAGCAGTTCTTC
-	TRBV13	TRBJ2-7	-	CASSLVGGRVEQYF	TGTGCCAGCAGCTTAGTCGGCGGGCGAGTAGAGCAGTACTTC
-	TRBV2	TRBJ1-5	-	CASRTTGNSNQPQHF	TGTGCCAGCAGGACCACAGGGAACAGCAATCAGCCCCAGCATTTT
-	TRBV28	TRBJ1-1	-	CASSLFSLQGGVNTEAFF	TGTGCCAGCAGTTTATTCAGTCTTCAGGGTGGGGTGAACACTGAAGCTTTCTTT
-	TRBV29-1	TRBJ2-2	-	CSGLTGTTGELFF	TGCAGCGGGCTAACAGGGACCACCGGGGAGCTGTTTTTT
-	TRBV19	TRBJ2-3	-	CASSIGIRTDTQYF	TGTGCCAGTAGTATCGGGATTCGAACAGATACGCAGTATTTT
TRBD1	TRBV7-9	TRBJ2-7	-	CASSLGLGGRKGSYEQYF	TGTGCCAGCAGCCTCGGGCTAGGGGGCCGGAAAGGCTCCTACGAGCAGTACTTC
-	TRBV5-1	TRBJ2-5	-	CASIRAGGDQETQYF	TGCGCCAGCATACGGGCAGGAGGGGACCAAGAGACCCAGTACTTC
TRBD1	TRBV28	TRBJ1-4	-	CASSQGGPREKLFF	TGTGCCAGCAGCCAAGGGGGCCCGCGGGAAAAACTGTTTTTT
TRBD2	TRBV6-6	TRBJ2-7	-	CASSYPREWKQYF	TGTGCCAGCAGTTACCCGCGGGAGTGGAAGCAGTACTTC
TRBD1	TRBV2	TRBJ2-7	-	CASIKDREYEQYF	TGTGCCAGCATAAAGGACAGGGAATACGAGCAGTACTTC
TRBD1	TRBV5-4	TRBJ1-6	-	CASSLVGQGTSPLHF	TGTGCCAGCAGCTTGGTGGGACAGGGGACCTCACCCCTCCACTTT
-	TRBV19	TRBJ1-5	few	CASSRTLTEPQNQPQHF	TGTGCCAGTAGTAGAACCCTAACAGAGCCCCAAAATCAGCCCCAGCATTTT
-	TRBV18	TRBJ2-1	-	CASSPGVAYNEQFF	TGTGCCAGCTCACCAGGAGTAGCCTACAATGAGCAGTTCTTC
-	TRBV2	TRBJ1-2	-	CASSESYGLYGYTF	TGTGCCAGCAGTGAAAGTTACGGGTTGTATGGCTACACCTTC
-	TRBV5-1	TRBJ1-1	-	CASSLTAGPGVTEAFF	TGCGCCAGCAGCTTGACGGCAGGGCCGGGGGTCACTGAAGCTTTCTTT
TRBD1	TRBV7-2	TRBJ2-5	-	CASSSKQGETQYF	TGTGCCAGCAGCTCAAAACAGGGGGAGACCCAGTACTTC
TRBD1	TRBV29-1	TRBJ1-4	-	CSGGQGNEKLFF	TGCAGCGGGGGACAGGGGAATGAAAAACTGTTTTTT
-	TRBV4-2	TRBJ1-2	-	CASRPTDLTTNYGYTF	TGTGCCAGCAGACCTACGGACTTGACAACCAACTATGGCTACACCTTC
TRBD1	TRBV18	TRBJ2-2	once	CASSPETGDVGELFF	TGTGCCAGCTCACCGGAGACAGGGGACGTCGGGGAGCTGTTTTTT
-	TRBV28	TRBJ1-5	-	CASTPGNQPQHF	TGTGCCAGCACCCCAGGGAATCAGCCCCAGCATTTT
TRBD2	TRBV5-1	TRBJ2-7	-	CASRTGTSDSHEQYF	TGCGCCAGCAGGACCGGGACTAGCGATTCGCACGAGCAGTACTTC
TRBD2	TRBV5-1	TRBJ2-1	once	CASSFSASGGNEQFF	TGCGCCAGCAGCTTTTCGGCTAGCGGGGGCAATGAGCAGTTCTTC
-	TRBV28	TRBJ2-1	once	CASRVRVLYNEQFF	TGTGCCAGCAGGGTCAGGGTACTTTACAATGAGCAGTTCTTC
-	TRBV2	TRBJ1-1	-	CASTAGLNTEAFF	TGTGCCAGCACGGCAGGGCTTAACACTGAAGCTTTCTTT
-	TRBV12-3/TRBV12-4	TRBJ2-1	-	CASSRYLDEQFF	TGTGCCAGCAGCCGTTACTTGGATGAGCAGTTCTTC